This T cell receptor (beta chain) was identified during a study of blood T cells in healthy people across ages. A sample-barcoded 5' primer and a J-beta primer mix were used in a second PCR of roughly 6 to 12 cycles. TCRdb redid the calling of the 5' RACE reads with MiXCR, one entry per CDR3 protein. This table has approximately 700,000 distinct CDR3 sequences, roughly 30% appearing once. Germline lookup yields CDR1 SGHNT and CDR2 YYREEE (reference sequence). There are 13 residues in the CDR3. The sequenced material came from blood. The chain has TRBV5-4 and TRBJ2-7, with 7 positions matching TRBD1. The DNA end is a closer match to TRBJ2-5, so the J assignment may be wrong. This receptor was identified in a woman of 80 years or more in good health. For the CDR3, the DNA is TGTGCCAGCAGGAGGGGGCAACAAGAGACCCAGTACTTC. Translated, it gives CASRRGQQETQYF.